The sequence of this T cell receptor beta chain was determined in a study of response to subunit inactivated influenza vaccine. Germline CDR1 is LNHDA and CDR2 is SQIVND (reference sequence). The CDR3 is made up of 13 amino acids. Trimming took off 3 bases at V and 6 bases at J, with 11 bases between the two ends. TCRdb re-called the RT-PCR reads with MiXCR, one entry per CDR3 protein. The sample gives more than 500,000 distinct CDR3 sequences, 11% of which show up once; 9.5% to 12% is in the top ten. This sample was shared with a second study, whose subject was T cells expressing NK-cell markers. That investigation notes: Making the TCR beta cDNA relied on 5'RACE template switching with UMIs. Researchers got TCR beta repertoires out of sorted CD3+CD56+NKG2C+, CD3+CD56+NKG2C- and CD3+CD56-NKG2C+ T cells. Among the eight sequenced donors, seven tested HCMV-seropositive and one tested seronegative. CD8+ T cells in over 5 donors included dominant NKG2C+ clonotypes at roughly 1.0-7.5%. Also leading the CD3+CD56-NKG2C+ fraction in several donors were these clonotypes.

The origin of this receptor is a man aged 50 to 60 who received an inactivated influenza vaccine. The chain is built from TRBV19 and TRBJ1-1; D perhaps matches TRBD1 (6 bases). The sequences come from PBMCs from blood, collected on the day of vaccination. CDR3 sequence reads: CASSMGARAEAFF. In DNA, the CDR3 is TGTGCCAGTAGTATGGGGGCTCGGGCTGAAGCTTTCTTT.